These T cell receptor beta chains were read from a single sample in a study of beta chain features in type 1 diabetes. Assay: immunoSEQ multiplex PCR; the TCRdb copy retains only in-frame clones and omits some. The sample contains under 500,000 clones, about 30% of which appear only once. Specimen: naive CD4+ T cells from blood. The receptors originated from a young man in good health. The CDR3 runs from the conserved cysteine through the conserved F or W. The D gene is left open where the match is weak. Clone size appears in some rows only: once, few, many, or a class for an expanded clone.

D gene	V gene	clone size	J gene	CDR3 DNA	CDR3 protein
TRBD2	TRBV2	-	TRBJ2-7	TGTGCCAGCAGTTCTCTAGCGGGAGTCGGGGCATCCTACGAGCAGTACTTC	CASSSLAGVGASYEQYF
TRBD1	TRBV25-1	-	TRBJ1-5	TGTGCCAGCAGCTCCACAGGGGCGGGGGATCAGCCCCAGCATTTT	CASSSTGAGDQPQHF
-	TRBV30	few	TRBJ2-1	TGTGCCTGGAGTTCCCTTGGTGGGAGTCTGATCAATGAGCAGTTCTTC	CAWSSLGGSLINEQFF
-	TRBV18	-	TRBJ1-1	TGTGCCAGCTCACCACTGGTGAGCACTGAAGCTTTCTTT	CASSPLVSTEAFF
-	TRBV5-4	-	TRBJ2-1	TGTGCCAGCAGCCCTCTTGCTTTCGATGAGCAGTTCTTC	CASSPLAFDEQFF
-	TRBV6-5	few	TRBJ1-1	TGTGCCAGCAGTTCCCGGACGACCCAGGAAGCTTTCTTT	CASSSRTTQEAFF
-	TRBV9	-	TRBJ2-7	TGTGCCAGCAATAAAGAGCGCGAGACCGGGTCCTACGAGCAGTACTTC	CASNKERETGSYEQYF
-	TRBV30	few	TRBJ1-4	TGTGCCTGGAGGACCTGGGACGGTTCTGAAAAACTGTTTTTT	CAWRTWDGSEKLFF
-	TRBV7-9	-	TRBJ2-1	TGTGCCAGCACCCCGGGGTATGAGCAGTTCTTC	CASTPGYEQFF
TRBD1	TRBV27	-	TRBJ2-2	TGTGCCAGCAGTCGACGGACAGGGGTCAACACCGGGGAGCTGTTTTTT	CASSRRTGVNTGELFF
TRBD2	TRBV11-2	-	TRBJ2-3	TGTGCCAGCAGCTTAGTGCTAGCGGCAGATACGCAGTATTTT	CASSLVLAADTQYF
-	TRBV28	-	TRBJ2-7	TGTGCCAGCAGTATCGTCTCCTACGAGCAGTACTTC	CASSIVSYEQYF
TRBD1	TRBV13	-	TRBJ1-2	TGTGCCAGCAGCTTTCTGAGACAGGGAGGTGGCTACACCTTC	CASSFLRQGGGYTF
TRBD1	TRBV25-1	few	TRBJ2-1	TGTGCCAGCAGGCCAGGGGGCTACTACAATGAGCAGTTCTTC	CASRPGGYYNEQFF
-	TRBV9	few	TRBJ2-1	TGTGCCACAGCCAGGACTCCCAGCTACAATGAGCAGTTCTTC	CATARTPSYNEQFF
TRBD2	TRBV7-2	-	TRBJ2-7	TGTGCCAGCAGCTTAGGACCTATGGGACTAGCCTACGAGCAGTACTTC	CASSLGPMGLAYEQYF
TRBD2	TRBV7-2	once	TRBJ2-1	TGTGCCAGCAGTTCGACTAGCGGGCCTAACAATGAGCAGTTCTTC	CASSSTSGPNNEQFF
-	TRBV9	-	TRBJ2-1	TGTGCCAGCAGCGTTGTTACGGCAGGCTCCTACAATGAGCAGTTCTTC	CASSVVTAGSYNEQFF
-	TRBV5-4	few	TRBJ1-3	TGTGCCAGCAGCTTGGGGGTGAGCTCTGGAAACACCATATATTTT	CASSLGVSSGNTIYF
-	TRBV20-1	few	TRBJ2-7	TGCAGTGCTGGGGAAGCCTACGAGCAGTACTTC	CSAGEAYEQYF
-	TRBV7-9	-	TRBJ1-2	TGTGCCAGCAGCTTAGCAGGGGGTTACTATGGCTACACCTTC	CASSLAGGYYGYTF
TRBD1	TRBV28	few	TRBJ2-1	TGTGCCAGCAGTTCCCAAGGGGGCATCAGATTCAATGAGCAGTTCTTC	CASSSQGGIRFNEQFF
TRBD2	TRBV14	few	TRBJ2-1	TGTGCCAGCAGCCGGGTGGGCGGGAGGTCCCCTAATGAGCAGTTCTTC	CASSRVGGRSPNEQFF
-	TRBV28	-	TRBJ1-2	TGTGCCAGCAGCTCATTGCAGGGCTTCTACACCTTC	CASSSLQGFYTF
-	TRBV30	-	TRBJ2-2	TGTGCCTGGAGATCGGGCAGGGTTGTCGGGGAGCTGTTTTTT	CAWRSGRVVGELFF
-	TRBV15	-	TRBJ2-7	TGTGCCACCAGCAGAGTTAAGGGTTCCCCCCTCGTCGAGCAGTACTTC	CATSRVKGSPLVEQYF
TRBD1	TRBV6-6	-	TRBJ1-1	TGTGCCAGCAGTTATGACAGGGCGGGCACTGAAGCTTTCTTT	CASSYDRAGTEAFF
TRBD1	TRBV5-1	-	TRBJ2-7	TGCGCCAGCAGCTTGGAGCCGGGACAGGGCTACGAGCAGTACTTC	CASSLEPGQGYEQYF
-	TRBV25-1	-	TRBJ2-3	TGTGCCAGCAGTGAGCAGGCCCTGGATACGCAGTATTTT	CASSEQALDTQYF
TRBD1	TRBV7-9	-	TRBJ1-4	TGTGCCAGCACCCACCGGGGGACAGCTTATAATGAAAAACTGTTTTTT	CASTHRGTAYNEKLFF
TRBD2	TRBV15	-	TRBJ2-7	TGTGCCACCAGCAGAGAACTAGCGGGAGCTGAAAGCTACGAGCAGTACTTC	CATSRELAGAESYEQYF
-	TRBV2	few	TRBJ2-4	TGTGCCAGCAGGGCGGATCTAGCCAAAAACATTCAGTACTTC	CASRADLAKNIQYF
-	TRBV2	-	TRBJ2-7	TGTGCCAGCAGTGAATTTCGGGCCATTGATCAGCAGTACTTC	CASSEFRAIDQQYF